This paragraph covers one T cell receptor beta chain sequence. Its antigen is unidentified. This specimen belongs to a study of shared clonotypes between healthy human individuals. Turning to the study itself: Each donor contributed plates that comprised three CD4 naive, three CD4 memory, two CD8 naive and one CD8 memory. Whole-study results and caveats: Non-shared clonotypes showed lower generation probabilities than clonotypes common to all four donors.

The genomic DNA of each subset was split evenly across several immunoSEQ plates. Sequenced by immunoSEQ multiplex PCR; TCRdb stores in-frame clones only, minus some. The sample includes about 2.3 million clones, 85% to 95% of them seen just once. Splitting of CD4+ cells produced CD45RA+ naive and CD45RA-negative memory subsets. What was sequenced was naive CD4+ T cells from PBMCs. Specified subset: CD45RA+ positively selected. The receptor's source is a man aged 18 to 35 in good health. Some clones in this sample may be carry-over from other donors' samples.

CDR3 in amino acids: CASSFGRTYEQYF. CDR3 coding DNA: TGTGCCAGCAGCTTTGGCAGGACCTACGAGCAGTACTTC. This chain links TRBV7-9 with TRBJ2-7; D unclear. V lost 3 bases, J lost 2 bases, and 8 bases lay in between. The germline gives CDR1 SEHNR, CDR2 FQNEAQ (reference sequence). This CDR3 region has 13 residues.